One sample yielded the 25 T cell receptor beta chains listed below, sequenced in a study of regulatory T cells in long-lasting Graves disease. Construction of TCR beta libraries relied on iRepertoire HTBI primers and on Arm-PCR targeting CDR3 regions. TCRdb recomputed calls from the multiplex PCR reads with MiXCR, one row per CDR3 protein. The sample lists hundreds of thousands of distinct CDR3 sequences, roughly 15% occurring once. Time point here: newly diagnosed GD, antithyroid drugs for less than 3 months. PBMC RNA was the source of the TCR library. These data were likewise used in another study, on T cells in Graves' hyperthyroidism and ophthalmopathy.

The specimen was peripheral blood mononuclear cells (PBMCs), collected at new diagnosis, from a patient treated with antithyroid drugs. The receptors were gathered from a man between 18 and 29 years old with Graves disease.

The chain joins TRBV10-3 to TRBJ2-1, with D possibly being TRBD2 (6 bases). The CDR3 is made up of 16 amino acids. Germline CDR1 ENHRY, CDR2 SYGVKD. V was cut by 2 bases and J by 4 bases, with 15 bases left in between. This chain's CDR3 is CAISERGGLGYNEQFF. The CDR3 nucleotides read TGTGCCATCAGTGAGAGGGGAGGACTGGGGTACAATGAGCAGTTCTTC.

To note about this clonotype: Possible read error: a much larger clone is one base away. V usage is TRBV6-2 or TRBV6-3 and J usage is TRBJ2-7; D unresolved. Per the germline V gene, CDR1 is MNHEY and CDR2 is SVGEGT. CDR3 length equals 13 residues. Trimming removed 5 bases from V and 6 bases from J, with 14 bases in between. CDR3 protein: CASSRVIGGEQYF. CDR3 in DNA: TGTGCCAGCAGTCGTGTAATCGGCGGCGAGCAGTACTTC.

This clonotype was detected many times. The chain combines TRBV29-1 with TRBJ2-3; 11 nucleotides align to TRBD2. CDR3 length: 16 residues. Looked up from germline, CDR1 is SQVTM and CDR2 is ANQGSEA. The V segment lost 1 base and the J segment 2 bases; nucleotides outside the gene matches: 5. The CDR3 region has the DNA TGCAGCGTTGAAGGGGGACTAGCGGACTTCACAGATACGCAGTATTTT. It yields the protein CSVEGGLADFTDTQYF.

This clonotype has ten or more counts. This rearrangement joins TRBV6-5 to TRBJ2-1; the match to TRBD2 covers 11 bases. The CDR3 runs 16 residues. V was pared by 2 bases and J by 5 bases, with 5 bases of the junction left unmatched. CDR1 and CDR2 from the germline V gene are MNHEY and SVGAGI. CDR3 amino acids: CASSYPGLAANNEQFF. CDR3 DNA: TGTGCCAGCAGTTACCCGGGACTAGCGGCGAACAATGAGCAGTTCTTC.

This clonotype was picked up many times. The chain employs TRBV30 and TRBJ1-1, with D hard to call. Germline-derived CDR1 and CDR2 are GTSNPN and SVGIG (reference sequence). V was shortened by 3 bases and J by 0 bases, with 14 bases between the two germline ends. CDR3 length equals 15 residues. CDR3 residues: CAWSQGRVLNTEAFF. CDR3 nucleotide sequence: TGTGCCTGGAGCCAAGGGAGGGTACTGAACACTGAAGCTTTCTTT. The full variable domain, with the rest looked up from reference TRBV30 and TRBJ1-1, is SQTIHQWPATLVQPVGSPLSLECTVEGTSNPNLYWYRQAAGRGLQLLFYSVGIGQISSEVPQNLSASRPQDRQFILSSKKLLLSDSGFYLCAWSQGRVLNTEAFFGQGTRLTVV.

At least ten counts were recorded for this clonotype. In DNA form, the CDR3 reads TGCGCCAGCAGCTTGGGCGGGAGTGCCACAGATACGCAGTATTTT. Protein sequence: CASSLGGSATDTQYF. This chain uses TRBV5-1 with TRBJ2-3, with TRBD2 matching 7 bases. Germline V gives CDR1 SGHRS, CDR2 YFSETQ. This CDR3 region has 15 residues. Trimming cost V 0 bases and J 2 bases; bases outside gene matches: 3.

This clonotype was seen a few times. This rearrangement joins TRBV20-1 to TRBJ2-1; D is perhaps TRBD2 (6 bases). This CDR3 has 15 residues. Trimming took off 3 bases at V and 6 bases at J, with 18 bases between the two ends. Per germline, CDR1 DFQATT and CDR2 SNEGSKA (reference sequence). The CDR3 loop is CSAREAMDYPNEQFF. Here the CDR3 DNA reads TGCAGTGCTAGGGAGGCTATGGACTACCCCAATGAGCAGTTCTTC.

This clonotype has ten or more counts. The chain combines TRBV19 with TRBJ1-1, with unresolved D. Trimming pared 1 base from V and 2 bases from J, leaving 8 bases between. This CDR3 region has 14 residues. Germline CDR1 LNHDA, CDR2 SQIVND (reference sequence). The CDR3 loop reads CASSIVRTNTEAFF. The CDR3 coding sequence is TGTGCCAGTAGTATAGTTCGCACCAACACTGAAGCTTTCTTT.

This chain connects TRBV3-1 to TRBJ2-5, with TRBD2 identical over 10 bases. The germline gives CDR1 LGHDT, CDR2 YNNKEL (reference sequence). This CDR3 is built from 15 residues. Trimming at V came to 3 bases and at J to 2 bases, leaving 3 bases not matched to a gene. The CDR3 region has the DNA TGTGCCAGCAGCCACAAACTAGCGGGGCAAGAGACCCAGTACTTC. Residues: CASSHKLAGQETQYF.

This clonotype was seen a few times. V is TRBV18 and J is TRBJ2-5; 11 bases are shared with TRBD2. The V gene end was trimmed by 1 base and the J gene end by 5 bases; junction bases not matched to a gene: 9. The germline V gene encodes CDR1 KGHSH and CDR2 LQKENI. This CDR3 has 17 amino acids. CDR3 protein: CASSPRSGRAQLETQYF. CDR3 bases: TGTGCCAGCTCACCACGTAGCGGGAGGGCCCAGTTGGAGACCCAGTACTTC. The variable domain in full, completed from reference TRBV18 and TRBJ2-5, reads NAGVMQNPRHLVRRRGQEARLRCSPMKGHSHVYWYRQLPEEGLKFMVYLQKENIIDESGMPKERFSAEFPKEGPSILRIQQVVRGDSAAYFCASSPRSGRAQLETQYFGPGTRLLVL.

This clonotype occurred many times. The chain links TRBV7-4 to TRBJ2-7; D perhaps matches TRBD2 (6 bases). Between the trimmed V and J ends, which lost 4 bases and 6 bases, there was a span of 16 bases. The CDR3 spans 14 residues. The V gene's germline CDR1 is SGHVT and CDR2 SQSDAQ. The CDR3 loop reads CASSSELRRGEQYF. CDR3 nucleotides: TGTGCCAGCAGCTCTGAACTTCGGAGGGGCGAGCAGTACTTC.

The chain recombines TRBV20-1 with TRBJ2-5, with 10 positions matching TRBD2. Germline CDR1 DFQATT, CDR2 SNEGSKA (reference sequence). Trimming at V came to 4 bases and at J to 4 bases, leaving 6 bases not matched to a gene. CDR3 length: 14 amino acids. CDR3 in amino acids: CSAKLAGESETQYF. The CDR3 coding sequence is TGCAGTGCTAAGCTAGCGGGAGAGTCAGAGACCCAGTACTTC.

The chain has TRBV15 and TRBJ2-3; D unresolved. Deletions cut 1 base from V and 9 bases from J, with 8 bases between. The CDR3 loop spans 12 amino acids. The germline gives CDR1 LNHNV, CDR2 YYDKDF (reference sequence). DNA for the CDR3: TGTGCCACCAGCAGAGTGCGCGACACGCAGTATTTT. It specifies CATSRVRDTQYF. The full variable domain, rest sourced from reference TRBV15 and TRBJ2-3, is DAMVIQNPRYQVTQFGKPVTLSCSQTLNHNVMYWYQQKSSQAPKLLFHYYDKDFNNEADTPDNFQSRRPNTSFCFLDIRSPGLGDTAMYLCATSRVRDTQYFGPGTRLTVL.

This clonotype was seen at least ten times. This chain links TRBV2 with TRBJ2-7, with D possibly TRBD1 on 5 matching bases. CDR1 is SNHLY, CDR2 FYNNEI, per germline. V lost 8 bases, J lost 3 bases, and 11 bases lay in between. This CDR3 is 12 amino acids long. CDR3 nucleotides: TGTGCCAGCTTACAGGTTCGCTACGAGCAGTACTTC. Encoded protein: CASLQVRYEQYF.

This clonotype was seen a handful of times. The V gene is TRBV5-1, the J gene TRBJ1-1; 7 bases are a match to TRBD1. Per the germline V gene, CDR1 is SGHRS and CDR2 is YFSETQ. This CDR3 region has 13 residues. The J segment lost 3 bases and the V segment lost 4 bases, leaving 3 bases of the junction unmatched. CDR3 coding DNA: TGCGCCAGCAGCGCGGGACAGCACACTGAAGCTTTCTTT. It codes for CASSAGQHTEAFF.

The chain links TRBV5-4 to TRBJ2-5; perhaps TRBD2 as D (5 bases). Germline assignment: CDR1 SGHNT and CDR2 YYREEE (reference sequence). The CDR3 extends over 15 amino acids. V lost 1 base and J 4 bases, leaving 14 bases between the germline ends. CDR3 in DNA: TGTGCCAGCAGCTTGATTTATCGAGGGAGAGAGACCCAGTACTTC. The encoded protein is CASSLIYRGRETQYF.

This clonotype was detected ten times or more. The chain is built from TRBV12-3 or TRBV12-4 and TRBJ2-5; a possible D gene is TRBD2 (6 bases). The CDR3 has 15 amino acids. The V gene lost 6 bases and the J gene lost 3 bases, with 17 bases spanning the gap. CDR3 DNA sequence: TGTGCCAGCAGCGCCATAGGCGGCGGGAAAGAGACCCAGTACTTC. Its protein product is CASSAIGGGKETQYF.

The chain joins TRBV9 to TRBJ2-1, with 8 nucleotides matching TRBD2. V was clipped by 4 bases and J by 7 bases; unmatched bases: 10. The CDR3 consists of 15 residues. The germline CDR1 and CDR2 sequences are SGDLS and YYNGEE. DNA of the CDR3: TGTGCCAGCAGCCGCGCCGGGAGGGAGGGTAATGAGCAGTTCTTC. As protein: CASSRAGREGNEQFF. Full variable domain (missing parts from reference TRBV9 and TRBJ2-1): DSGVTQTPKHLITATGQRVTLRCSPRSGDLSVYWYQQSLDQGLQFLIQYYNGEERAKGNILERFSAQQFPDLHSELNLSSLELGDSALYFCASSRAGREGNEQFFGPGTRLTVL.

There are a few counts of this clonotype. The gene calls are TRBV24-1 and TRBJ2-1; TRBD2 matches 7 bases. Per germline, CDR1 KGHDR and CDR2 SFDVKD. V shed 5 bases and J 0 bases; nucleotides not matched to a gene: 3. The CDR3 length is 15 residues. The CDR3 here is CATSARTSSYNEQFF. The CDR3 region has the DNA TGTGCCACCAGTGCTAGGACTAGCTCCTACAATGAGCAGTTCTTC.

This clonotype was seen repeatedly, ten times or more. This chain connects TRBV28 to TRBJ2-5; possibly TRBD2 for D (6 bases). The V and J ends lost 5 bases and 2 bases respectively, with 18 bases between them. Germline V lookup: CDR1 MDHEN, CDR2 SYDVKM. The CDR3 contains 16 residues. The CDR3 sequence is CASSPAGRRAQETQYF. The CDR3 coding sequence is TGTGCCAGCAGTCCCGCGGGACGACGGGCACAAGAGACCCAGTACTTC.

This clonotype was observed at least ten times. The V and J genes are TRBV2 and TRBJ2-3; D possibly corresponds to TRBD2 (6 bases). V was shortened by 8 bases and J by 2 bases, with 11 bases between the two germline ends. Looked up from germline, CDR1 is SNHLY and CDR2 is FYNNEI. The CDR3 is 13 amino acids. CDR3 DNA: TGTGCCAGCCCGGGAGCGGACACAGATACGCAGTATTTT. This gives the protein CASPGADTDTQYF.

The V gene is TRBV11-2, the J gene TRBJ1-4; maybe TRBD1 (5 bases). Looked up from germline, CDR1 is SGHAT and CDR2 is FQNNGV. The CDR3 has 14 amino acids. The V gene lost 1 base and the J gene lost 7 bases, with 10 bases spanning the gap. CDR3 residues: CASSLGSRVEKLFF. CDR3 sequence (DNA): TGTGCCAGCAGCTTAGGGAGCAGGGTTGAAAAACTGTTTTTT.

The table lists this clonotype with many counts. The genes are TRBV6-1 and TRBJ2-5, with 7 bases identical to TRBD2. Germline CDR1 MNHNS, CDR2 SASEGT. This CDR3 contains 15 residues. Trimming took 5 bases from V and 0 from J; bases not matched to a gene: 6. The CDR3 DNA is TGTGCCAGCAGTCCCGGGACTACGTACCAAGAGACCCAGTACTTC. This gives the protein CASSPGTTYQETQYF.

Notes on this clonotype: A read error may be the cause here, since a much bigger clone is one base away. V and J are TRBV5-1 and TRBJ2-4; TRBD2 aligns across 8 bases. The junction had 18 bases not matched to a gene; V was cut back by 3 bases and J by 13 bases. Germline CDR1 is SGHRS and CDR2 is YFSETQ. The CDR3 spans 16 residues. The CDR3 sequence: CASSSQGAGVDGEQYF. In DNA, the CDR3 is TGCGCCAGCAGCTCCCAAGGAGCGGGAGTGGACGGTGAGCAGTACTTC.

The table lists this clonotype with many counts. The chain joins TRBV7-2 to TRBJ2-5; TRBD2 aligns across 9 bases. There are 15 residues in the CDR3. Germline V lookup: CDR1 SGHTA, CDR2 FQGNSA. J lost 1 base, V lost 5 bases, and 5 bases had no gene match. This CDR3 is CASSQAGGPQETQYF. In nucleotides, the CDR3 is TGTGCCAGCAGCCAAGCGGGAGGCCCCCAAGAGACCCAGTACTTC.